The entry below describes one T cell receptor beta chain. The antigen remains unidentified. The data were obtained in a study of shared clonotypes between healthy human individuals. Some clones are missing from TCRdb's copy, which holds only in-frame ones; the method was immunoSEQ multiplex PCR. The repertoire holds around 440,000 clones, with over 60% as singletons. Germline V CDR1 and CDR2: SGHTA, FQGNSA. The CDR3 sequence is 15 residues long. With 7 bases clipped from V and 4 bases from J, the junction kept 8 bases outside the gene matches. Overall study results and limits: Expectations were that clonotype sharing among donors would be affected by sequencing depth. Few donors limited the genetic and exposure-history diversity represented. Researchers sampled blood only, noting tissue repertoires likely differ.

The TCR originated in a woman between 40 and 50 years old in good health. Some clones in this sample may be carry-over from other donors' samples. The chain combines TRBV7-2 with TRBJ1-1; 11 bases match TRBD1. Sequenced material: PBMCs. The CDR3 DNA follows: TGTGCCAGCACCAGAGGGGGGACAGGGGGCACTGAAGCTTTCTTT. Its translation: CASTRGGTGGTEAFF.